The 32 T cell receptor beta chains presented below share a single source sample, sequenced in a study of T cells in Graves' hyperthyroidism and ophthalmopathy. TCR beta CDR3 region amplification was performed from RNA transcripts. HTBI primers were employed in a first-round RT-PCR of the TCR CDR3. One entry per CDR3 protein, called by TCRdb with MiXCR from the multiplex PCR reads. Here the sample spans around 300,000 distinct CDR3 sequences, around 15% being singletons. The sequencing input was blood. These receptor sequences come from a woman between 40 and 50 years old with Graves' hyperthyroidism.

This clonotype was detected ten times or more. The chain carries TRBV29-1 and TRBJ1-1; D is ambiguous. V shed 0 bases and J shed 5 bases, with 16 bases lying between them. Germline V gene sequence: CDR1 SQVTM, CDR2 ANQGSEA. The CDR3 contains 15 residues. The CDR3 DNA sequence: TGCAGCGTTGAAGAGAGAGGTAGGAGGCGTACTGAAGCTTTCTTT. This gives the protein CSVEERGRRRTEAFF.

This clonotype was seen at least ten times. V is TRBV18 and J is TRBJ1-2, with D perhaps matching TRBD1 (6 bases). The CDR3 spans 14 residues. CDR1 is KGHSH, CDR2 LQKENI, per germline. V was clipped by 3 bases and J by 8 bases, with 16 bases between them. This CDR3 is CASSPAGAIGGYTF. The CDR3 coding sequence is TGTGCCAGCTCACCGGCAGGGGCAATCGGAGGCTACACCTTC.

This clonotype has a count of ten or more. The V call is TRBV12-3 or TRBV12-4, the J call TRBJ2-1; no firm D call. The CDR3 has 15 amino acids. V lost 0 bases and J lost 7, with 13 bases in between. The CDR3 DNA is TGTGCCAGCAGTTTAGCGTCCGTCTCGCGAAATGAGCAGTTCTTC. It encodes CASSLASVSRNEQFF.

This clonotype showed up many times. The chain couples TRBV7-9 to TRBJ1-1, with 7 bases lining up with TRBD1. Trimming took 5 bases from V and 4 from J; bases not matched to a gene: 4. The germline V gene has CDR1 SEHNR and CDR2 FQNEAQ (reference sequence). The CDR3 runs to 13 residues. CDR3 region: CASSVQGSTEAFF. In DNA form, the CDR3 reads TGTGCCAGCAGCGTACAGGGGAGCACTGAAGCTTTCTTT.

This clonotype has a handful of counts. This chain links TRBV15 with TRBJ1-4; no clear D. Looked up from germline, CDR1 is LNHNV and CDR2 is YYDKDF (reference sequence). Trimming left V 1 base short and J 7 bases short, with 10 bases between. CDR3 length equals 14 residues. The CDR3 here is CATSRVPGGEKLFF. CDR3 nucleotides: TGTGCCACCAGCAGAGTTCCAGGAGGTGAAAAACTGTTTTTT. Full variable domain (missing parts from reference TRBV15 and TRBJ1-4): DAMVIQNPRYQVTQFGKPVTLSCSQTLNHNVMYWYQQKSSQAPKLLFHYYDKDFNNEADTPDNFQSRRPNTSFCFLDIRSPGLGDTAMYLCATSRVPGGEKLFFGSGTQLSVL.

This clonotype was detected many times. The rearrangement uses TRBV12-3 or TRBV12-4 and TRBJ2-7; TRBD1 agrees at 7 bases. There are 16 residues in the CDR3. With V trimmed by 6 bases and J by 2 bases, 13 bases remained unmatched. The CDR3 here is CASSHDLTGYPYEQYF. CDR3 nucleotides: TGTGCCAGCAGCCACGACCTGACAGGGTACCCCTACGAGCAGTACTTC.

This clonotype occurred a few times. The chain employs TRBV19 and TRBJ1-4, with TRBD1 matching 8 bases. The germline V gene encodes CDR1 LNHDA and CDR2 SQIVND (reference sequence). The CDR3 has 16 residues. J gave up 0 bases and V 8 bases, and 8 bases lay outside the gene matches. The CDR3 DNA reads TGTGCCAGTTGGACAGGGCGGAGATCAACTAATGAAAAACTGTTTTTT. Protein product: CASWTGRRSTNEKLFF.

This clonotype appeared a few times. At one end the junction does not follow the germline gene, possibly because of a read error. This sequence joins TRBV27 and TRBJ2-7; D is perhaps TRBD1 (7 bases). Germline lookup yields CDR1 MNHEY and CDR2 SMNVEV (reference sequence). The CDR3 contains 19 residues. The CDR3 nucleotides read TGTGCCAGCAGTTTAAAGGGTCCGGGACAGCTGCCGTTGGACTACGGGCAGTACTTC. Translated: CASSLKGPGQLPLDYGQYF.

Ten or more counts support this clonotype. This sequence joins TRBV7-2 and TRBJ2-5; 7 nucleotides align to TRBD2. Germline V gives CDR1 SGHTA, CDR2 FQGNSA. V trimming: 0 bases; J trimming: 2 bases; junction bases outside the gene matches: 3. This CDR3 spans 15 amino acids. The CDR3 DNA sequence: TGTGCCAGCAGCTTAGCGGCTAGCGGTCAAGAGACCCAGTACTTC. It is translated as CASSLAASGQETQYF.

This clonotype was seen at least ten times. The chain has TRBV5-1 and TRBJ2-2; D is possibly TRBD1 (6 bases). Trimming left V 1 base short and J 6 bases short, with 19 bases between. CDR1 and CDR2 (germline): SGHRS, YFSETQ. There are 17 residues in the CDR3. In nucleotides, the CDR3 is TGCGCCAGCAGCTTGATATCCGGACAGAACTTTCCCGGGGAGCTGTTTTTT. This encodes CASSLISGQNFPGELFF.

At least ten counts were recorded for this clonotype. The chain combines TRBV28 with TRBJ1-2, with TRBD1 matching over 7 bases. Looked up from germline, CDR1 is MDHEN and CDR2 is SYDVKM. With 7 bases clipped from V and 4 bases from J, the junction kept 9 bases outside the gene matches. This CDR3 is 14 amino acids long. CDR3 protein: CASTPGQSFYGYTF. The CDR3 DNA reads TGTGCCAGCACCCCGGGACAGTCTTTCTATGGCTACACCTTC.

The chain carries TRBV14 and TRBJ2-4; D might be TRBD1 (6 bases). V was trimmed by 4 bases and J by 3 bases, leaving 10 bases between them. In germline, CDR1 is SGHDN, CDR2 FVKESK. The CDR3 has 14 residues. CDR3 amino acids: CASSPQGLKNIQYF. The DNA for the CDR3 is TGTGCCAGCAGCCCTCAGGGGCTCAAAAACATTCAGTACTTC.

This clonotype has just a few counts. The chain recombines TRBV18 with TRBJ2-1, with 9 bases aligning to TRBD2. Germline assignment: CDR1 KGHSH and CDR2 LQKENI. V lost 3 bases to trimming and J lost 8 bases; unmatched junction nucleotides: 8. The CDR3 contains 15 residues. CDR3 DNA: TGTGCCAGCTCACCGGGGCGGGAGGGGTTCGATGAGCAGTTCTTC. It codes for CASSPGREGFDEQFF.

DNA of the CDR3: TGTGCCAGTATGATCGGGGACAGGATGAATCAGCCCCAGCATTTT. Protein sequence: CASMIGDRMNQPQHF. The genes are TRBV19 and TRBJ1-5; 8 bases map to TRBD1. The CDR3 consists of 15 residues. J lost 4 bases, V lost 7 bases, and 9 bases had no gene match. CDR1 and CDR2 (germline): LNHDA, SQIVND (reference sequence).

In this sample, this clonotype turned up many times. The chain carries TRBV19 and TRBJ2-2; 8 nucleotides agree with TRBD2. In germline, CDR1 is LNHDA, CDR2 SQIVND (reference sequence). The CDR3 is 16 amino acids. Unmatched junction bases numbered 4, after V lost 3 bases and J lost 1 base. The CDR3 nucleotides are TGTGCCAGTAGTATTCAGGCGGGAGGGAACACCGGGGAGCTGTTTTTT. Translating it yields CASSIQAGGNTGELFF.

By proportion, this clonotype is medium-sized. The CDR3 region has the DNA TGTGCCAGCAGTTCCTGGGACAGGGATGTAGAGACCCAGTACTTC. As protein: CASSSWDRDVETQYF. J is TRBJ2-5 and V is TRBV27; 9 nucleotides align to TRBD1. V dropped 4 bases and J dropped 4; count of bases not matched to a gene: 7. The germline CDR1 and CDR2 sequences are MNHEY and SMNVEV (reference sequence). The CDR3 covers 15 residues.

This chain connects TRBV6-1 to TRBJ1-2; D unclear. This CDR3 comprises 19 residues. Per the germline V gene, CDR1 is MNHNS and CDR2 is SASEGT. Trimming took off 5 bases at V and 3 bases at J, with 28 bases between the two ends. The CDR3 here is CASSQDYSSQHTNHYGYTF. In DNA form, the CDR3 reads TGTGCCAGCAGTCAAGATTACAGTTCTCAACATACTAACCACTATGGCTACACCTTC.

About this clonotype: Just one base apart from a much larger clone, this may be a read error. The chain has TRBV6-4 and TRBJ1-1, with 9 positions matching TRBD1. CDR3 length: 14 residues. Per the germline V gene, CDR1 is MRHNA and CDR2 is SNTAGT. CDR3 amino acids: CATLAGTGNTGAFF. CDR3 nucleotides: TGTGCCACCTTGGCCGGGACAGGGAACACTGGAGCTTTCTTT.

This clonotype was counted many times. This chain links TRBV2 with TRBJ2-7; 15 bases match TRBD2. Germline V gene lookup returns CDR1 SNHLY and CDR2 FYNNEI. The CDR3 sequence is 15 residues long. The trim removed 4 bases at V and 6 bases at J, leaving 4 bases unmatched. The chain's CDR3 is CASSASGLAGGEQYF. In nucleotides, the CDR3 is TGTGCCAGCAGTGCATCGGGACTAGCGGGAGGCGAGCAGTACTTC. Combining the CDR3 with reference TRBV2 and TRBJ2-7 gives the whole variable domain EPEVTQTPSHQVTQMGQEVILRCVPISNHLYFYWYRQILGQKVEFLVSFYNNEISEKSEIFDDQFSVERPDGSNFTLKIRSTKLEDSAMYFCASSASGLAGGEQYFGPGTRLTVT.

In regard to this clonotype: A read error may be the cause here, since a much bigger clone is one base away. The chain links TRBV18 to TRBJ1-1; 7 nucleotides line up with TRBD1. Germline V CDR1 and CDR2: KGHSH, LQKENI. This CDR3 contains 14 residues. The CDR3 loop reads CASSPRGMNTDAFF. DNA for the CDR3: TGTGCCAGCTCACCCAGGGGGATGAACACTGACGCTTTCTTT.

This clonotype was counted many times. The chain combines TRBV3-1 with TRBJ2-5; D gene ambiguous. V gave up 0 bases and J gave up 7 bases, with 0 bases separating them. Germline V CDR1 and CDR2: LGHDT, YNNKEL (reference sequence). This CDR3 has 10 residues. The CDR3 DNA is TGTGCCAGCAGCCAAGAGACCCAGTACTTC. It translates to CASSQETQYF.

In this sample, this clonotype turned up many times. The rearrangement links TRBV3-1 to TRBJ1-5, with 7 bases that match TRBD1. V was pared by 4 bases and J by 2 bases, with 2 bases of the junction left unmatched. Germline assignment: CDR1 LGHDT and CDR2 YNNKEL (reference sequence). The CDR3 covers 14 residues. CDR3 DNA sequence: TGTGCCAGCAGCCTACAGGGGCGCAATCAGCCCCAGCATTTT. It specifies CASSLQGRNQPQHF.

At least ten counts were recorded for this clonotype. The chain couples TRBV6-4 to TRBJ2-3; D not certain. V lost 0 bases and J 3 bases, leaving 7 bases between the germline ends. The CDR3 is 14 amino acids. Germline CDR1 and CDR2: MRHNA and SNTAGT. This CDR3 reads CASSDSTETDTQYF. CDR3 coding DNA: TGTGCCAGCAGTGACTCTACTGAAACAGATACGCAGTATTTT.

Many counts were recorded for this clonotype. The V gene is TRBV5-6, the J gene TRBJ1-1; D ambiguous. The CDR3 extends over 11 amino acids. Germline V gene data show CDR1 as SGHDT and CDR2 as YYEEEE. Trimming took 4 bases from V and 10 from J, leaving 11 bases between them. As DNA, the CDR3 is TGTGCCAGCAGCAAAGGGTTGGGAGCTTTCTTT. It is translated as CASSKGLGAFF.

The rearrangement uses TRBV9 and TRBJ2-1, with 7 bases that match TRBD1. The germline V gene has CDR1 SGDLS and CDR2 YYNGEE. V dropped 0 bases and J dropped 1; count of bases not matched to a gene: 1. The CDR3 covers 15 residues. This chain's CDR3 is CASSVEDRSYNEQFF. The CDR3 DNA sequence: TGTGCCAGCAGCGTAGAGGACAGGTCCTACAATGAGCAGTTCTTC.

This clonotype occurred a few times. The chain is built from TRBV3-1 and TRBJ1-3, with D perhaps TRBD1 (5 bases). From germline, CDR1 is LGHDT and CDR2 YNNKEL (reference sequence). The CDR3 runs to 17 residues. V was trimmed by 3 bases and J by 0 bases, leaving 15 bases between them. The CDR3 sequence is CASSQEFRRGSGNTIYF. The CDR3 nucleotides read TGTGCCAGCAGCCAGGAATTTAGGAGGGGCTCTGGAAACACCATATATTTT.

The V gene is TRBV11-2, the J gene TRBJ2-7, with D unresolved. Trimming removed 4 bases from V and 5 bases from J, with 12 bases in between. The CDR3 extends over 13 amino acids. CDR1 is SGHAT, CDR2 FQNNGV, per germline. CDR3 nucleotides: TGTGCCAGCAGCTCCAAGAATGGGGACGAGCAGTACTTC. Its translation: CASSSKNGDEQYF. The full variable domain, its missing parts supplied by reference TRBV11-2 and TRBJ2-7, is EAGVAQSPRYKIIEKRQSVAFWCNPISGHATLYWYQQILGQGPKLLIQFQNNGVVDDSQLPKDRFSAERLKGVDSTLKIQPAKLEDSAVYLCASSSKNGDEQYFGPGTRLTVT.

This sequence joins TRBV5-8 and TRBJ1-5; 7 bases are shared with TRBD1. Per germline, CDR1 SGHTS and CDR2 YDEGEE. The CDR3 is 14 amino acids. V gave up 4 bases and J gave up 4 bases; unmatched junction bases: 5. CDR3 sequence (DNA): TGTGCCAGCAGCCCCGGGACAGTAAATCAGCCCCAGCATTTT. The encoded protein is CASSPGTVNQPQHF.

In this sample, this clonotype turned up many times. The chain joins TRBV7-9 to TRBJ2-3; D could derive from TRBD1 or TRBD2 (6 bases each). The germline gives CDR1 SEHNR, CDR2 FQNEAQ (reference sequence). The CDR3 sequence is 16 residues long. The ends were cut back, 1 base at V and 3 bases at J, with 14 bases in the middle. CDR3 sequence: CASSLGKGGTTDTQYF. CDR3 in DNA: TGTGCCAGCAGCTTAGGGAAAGGGGGGACGACAGATACGCAGTATTTT.

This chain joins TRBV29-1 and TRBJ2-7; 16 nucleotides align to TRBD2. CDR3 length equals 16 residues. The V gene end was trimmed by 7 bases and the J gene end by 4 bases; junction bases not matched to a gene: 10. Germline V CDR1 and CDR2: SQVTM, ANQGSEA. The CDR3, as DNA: TGCAGCGCCGGGACTAGCGGGAGGGCCGGGGTTTACGAGCAGTACTTC. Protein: CSAGTSGRAGVYEQYF.

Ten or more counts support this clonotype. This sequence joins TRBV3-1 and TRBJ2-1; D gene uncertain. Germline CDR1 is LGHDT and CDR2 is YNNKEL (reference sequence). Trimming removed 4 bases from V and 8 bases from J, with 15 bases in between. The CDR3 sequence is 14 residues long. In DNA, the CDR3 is TGTGCCAGCAGCCTCATTGACACGCCCCATGAGCAGTTCTTC. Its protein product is CASSLIDTPHEQFF.

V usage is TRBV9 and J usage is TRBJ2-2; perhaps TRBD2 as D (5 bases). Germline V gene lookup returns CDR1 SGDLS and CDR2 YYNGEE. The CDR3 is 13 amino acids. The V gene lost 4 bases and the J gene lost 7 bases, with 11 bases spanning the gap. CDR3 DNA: TGTGCCAGCAGCCGTTCGGGGAACGGGGAGCTGTTTTTT. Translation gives CASSRSGNGELFF.